This T cell receptor beta chain was captured in a study of human T cells and chemical hapten exposure. MiXCR, applied by TCRdb to the RACE reads, yields one record per CDR3 protein. The table has about 140,000 distinct CDR3 sequences, approximately 12% seen once; the top ten hold less than 1.5%. Documented time point: patch test 2, 6 weeks after DPC sensitization. The sample's treatment: therapeutic diphenylcyclopropenone sensitization with weekly scalp DPC. This clonotype was detected many times. The antigen is undetermined. V lost 5 bases and J 11 bases, leaving 13 bases between the germline ends. In germline, CDR1 is DFQATT, CDR2 SNEGSKA (reference sequence). The CDR3 spans 11 residues. Study results and limitations: Healthy individuals' immune responses may differ from those of donors, who had alopecia. High-frequency TCRs, those above 1 in 1000, stayed the same after DPC sensitization.

Specimen: whole blood, collected in connection with sensitization to the hapten diphenylcyclopropenone (DPC). This sequence was found in a woman between 50 and 59 years old with alopecia areata. Some clones in this sample may be carry-over from other donors' samples. The chain combines TRBV20-1 with TRBJ2-1; TRBD2 is a possible D gene (5 bases). CDR3 loop: CSAGLSVQQFF. CDR3 nucleotides: TGCAGTGCTGGACTGAGCGTCCAGCAGTTCTTC.